This T cell receptor beta chain was identified during a study of cytomegalovirus exposure and HLA in healthy donors. Primers: 60 Vbeta forward and 13 Jbeta reverse. The protocol was immunoSEQ multiplex PCR, while the TCRdb copy is restricted to in-frame clones and leaves out a portion. The sample lists under 150,000 clones; about two thirds were seen once. In this sample, this clone turned up a few times. The germline V and J ends were trimmed by 2 bases and 0 bases, with 8 bases remaining between them. The CDR3 runs 15 residues. CDR1 SEHNR and CDR2 FQNEAQ come from the germline V gene (reference sequence).

The chain carries TRBV7-9 and TRBJ1-3; D uncertain. What was sequenced was PBMCs. The sequence was obtained from a human donor in good health. CDR3 sequence (DNA): TGTGCCAGCAGCTTACGTGAACACTCTGGAAACACCATATATTTT. Its protein product is CASSLREHSGNTIYF.